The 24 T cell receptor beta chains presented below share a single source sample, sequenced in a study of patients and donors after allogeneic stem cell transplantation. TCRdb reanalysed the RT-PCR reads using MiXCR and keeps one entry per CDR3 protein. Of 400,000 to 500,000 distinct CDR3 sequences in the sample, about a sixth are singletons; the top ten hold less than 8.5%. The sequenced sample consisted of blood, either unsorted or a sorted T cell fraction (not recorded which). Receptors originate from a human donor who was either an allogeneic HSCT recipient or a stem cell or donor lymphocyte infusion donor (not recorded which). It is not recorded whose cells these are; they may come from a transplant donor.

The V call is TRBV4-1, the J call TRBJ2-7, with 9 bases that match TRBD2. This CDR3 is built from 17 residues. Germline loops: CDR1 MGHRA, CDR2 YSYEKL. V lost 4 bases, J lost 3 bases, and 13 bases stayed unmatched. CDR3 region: CASSPSFLAGEHYEQYF. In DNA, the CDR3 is TGCGCCAGCAGCCCTTCCTTTTTAGCGGGGGAACACTACGAGCAGTACTTC.

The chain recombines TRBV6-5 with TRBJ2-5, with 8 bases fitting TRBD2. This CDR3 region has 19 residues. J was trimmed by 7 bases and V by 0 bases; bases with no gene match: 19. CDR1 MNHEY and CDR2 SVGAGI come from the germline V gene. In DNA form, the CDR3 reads TGTGCCAGCAGTTACTCGGGCCCCGCGGGGCGGGGGGACCTGGGGACCCAGTACTTC. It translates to CASSYSGPAGRGDLGTQYF.

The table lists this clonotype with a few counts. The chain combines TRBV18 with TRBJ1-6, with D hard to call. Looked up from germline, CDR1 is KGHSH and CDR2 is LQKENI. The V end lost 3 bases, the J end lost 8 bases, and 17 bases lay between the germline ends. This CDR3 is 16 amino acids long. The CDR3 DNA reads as TGTGCCAGCTCACCTTCGACTGCGCCGCTGGATTCACCCCTCCACTTT. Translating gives CASSPSTAPLDSPLHF.

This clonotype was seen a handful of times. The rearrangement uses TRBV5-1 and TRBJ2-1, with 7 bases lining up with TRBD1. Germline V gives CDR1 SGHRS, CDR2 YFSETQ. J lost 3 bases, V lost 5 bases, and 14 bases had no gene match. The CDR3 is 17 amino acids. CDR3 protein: CASSLSLGTENYNEQFF. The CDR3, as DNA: TGCGCCAGCAGTCTCAGCTTAGGGACAGAAAACTACAATGAGCAGTTCTTC.

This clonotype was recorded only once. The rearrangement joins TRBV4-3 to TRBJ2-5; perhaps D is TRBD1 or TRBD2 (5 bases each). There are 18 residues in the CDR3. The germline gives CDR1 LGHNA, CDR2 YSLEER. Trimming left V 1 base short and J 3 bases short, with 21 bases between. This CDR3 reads CASSQGAGRKRIEETQYF. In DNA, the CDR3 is TGCGCCAGCAGCCAAGGGGCAGGGAGAAAAAGGATTGAAGAGACCCAGTACTTC.

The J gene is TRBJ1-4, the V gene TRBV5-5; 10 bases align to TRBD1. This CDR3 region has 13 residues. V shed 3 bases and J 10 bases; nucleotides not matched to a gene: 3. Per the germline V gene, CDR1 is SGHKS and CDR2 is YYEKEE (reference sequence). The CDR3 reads CASSSGTGVKLFF. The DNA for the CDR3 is TGTGCCAGCAGCTCCGGGACAGGGGTAAAACTGTTTTTT.

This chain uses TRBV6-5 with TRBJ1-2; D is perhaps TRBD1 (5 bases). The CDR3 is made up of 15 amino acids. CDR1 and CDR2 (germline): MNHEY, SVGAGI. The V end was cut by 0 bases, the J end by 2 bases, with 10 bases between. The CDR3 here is CASSYSRGLNYGYTF. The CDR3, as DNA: TGTGCCAGCAGTTACTCAAGGGGCCTAAACTATGGCTACACCTTC.

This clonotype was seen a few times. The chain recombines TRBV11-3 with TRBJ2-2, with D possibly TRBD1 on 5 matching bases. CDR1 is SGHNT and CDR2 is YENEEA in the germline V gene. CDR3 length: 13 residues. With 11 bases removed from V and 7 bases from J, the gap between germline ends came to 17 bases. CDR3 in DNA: TGTGCCTCGCAAGGGGTGTATAGCGGGGAGCTGTTTTTT. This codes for CASQGVYSGELFF.

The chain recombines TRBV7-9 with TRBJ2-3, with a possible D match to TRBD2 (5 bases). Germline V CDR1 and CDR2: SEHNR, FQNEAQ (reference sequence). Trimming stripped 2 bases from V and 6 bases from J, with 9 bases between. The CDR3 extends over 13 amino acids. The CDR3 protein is CASSLPGGDTQYF. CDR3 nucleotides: TGTGCCAGCAGCTTACCAGGAGGTGATACGCAGTATTTT.

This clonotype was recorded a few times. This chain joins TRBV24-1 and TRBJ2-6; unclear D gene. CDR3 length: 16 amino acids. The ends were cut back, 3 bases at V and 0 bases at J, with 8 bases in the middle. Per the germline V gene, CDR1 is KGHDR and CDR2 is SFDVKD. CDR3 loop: CATSDRQFSGANVLTF. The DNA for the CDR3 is TGTGCCACCAGTGATCGGCAATTCTCTGGGGCCAACGTCCTGACTTTC.

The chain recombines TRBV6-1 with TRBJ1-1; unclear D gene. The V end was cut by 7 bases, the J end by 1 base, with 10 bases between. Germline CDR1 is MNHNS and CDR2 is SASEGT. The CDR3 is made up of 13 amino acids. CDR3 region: CASTKGRNTEAFF. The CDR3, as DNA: TGTGCCAGCACCAAGGGCAGGAACACTGAAGCTTTCTTT.

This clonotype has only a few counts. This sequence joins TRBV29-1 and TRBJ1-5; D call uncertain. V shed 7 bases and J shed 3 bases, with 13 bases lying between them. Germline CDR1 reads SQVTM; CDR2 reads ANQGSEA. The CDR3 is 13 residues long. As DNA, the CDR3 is TGCAGCGCTCTCGGGAGTGTCAATCAGCCCCAGCATTTT. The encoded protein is CSALGSVNQPQHF.

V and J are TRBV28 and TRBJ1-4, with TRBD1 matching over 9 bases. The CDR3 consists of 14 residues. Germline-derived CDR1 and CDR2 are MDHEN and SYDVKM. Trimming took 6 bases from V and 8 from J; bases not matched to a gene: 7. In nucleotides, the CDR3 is TGTGCCAGCAGCTCCGGGACAGGGTGGGAAAAACTGTTTTTT. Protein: CASSSGTGWEKLFF.

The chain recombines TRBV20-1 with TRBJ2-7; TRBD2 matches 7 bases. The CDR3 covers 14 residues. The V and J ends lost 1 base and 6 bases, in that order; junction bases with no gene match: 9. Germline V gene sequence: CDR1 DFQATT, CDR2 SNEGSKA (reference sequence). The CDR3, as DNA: TGCAGTGCTAGAGTTATGACTAGCTGGCTCGAGCAGTACTTC. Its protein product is CSARVMTSWLEQYF.

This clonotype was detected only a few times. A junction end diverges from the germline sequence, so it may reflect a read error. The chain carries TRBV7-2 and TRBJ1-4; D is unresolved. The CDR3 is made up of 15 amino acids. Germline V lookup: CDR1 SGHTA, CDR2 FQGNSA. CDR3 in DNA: TGTGCCAGCAGATTAGACGGGTTAGAGCGTGAAAAACTGTTTTTT. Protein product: CASRLDGLEREKLFF.

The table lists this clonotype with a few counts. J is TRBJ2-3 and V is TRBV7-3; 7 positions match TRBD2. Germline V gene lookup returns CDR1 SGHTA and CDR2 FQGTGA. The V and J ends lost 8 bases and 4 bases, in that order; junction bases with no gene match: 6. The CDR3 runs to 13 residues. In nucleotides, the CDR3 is TGTGCCAGCTTACACGGGGGGTCAGATACGCAGTATTTT. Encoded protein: CASLHGGSDTQYF. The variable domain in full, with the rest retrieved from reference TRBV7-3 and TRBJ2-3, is GAGVSQTPSNKVTEKGKYVELRCDPISGHTALYWYRQSLGQGPEFLIYFQGTGAADDSGLPNDRFFAVRPEGSVSTLKIQRTERGDSAVYLCASLHGGSDTQYFGPGTRLTVL.

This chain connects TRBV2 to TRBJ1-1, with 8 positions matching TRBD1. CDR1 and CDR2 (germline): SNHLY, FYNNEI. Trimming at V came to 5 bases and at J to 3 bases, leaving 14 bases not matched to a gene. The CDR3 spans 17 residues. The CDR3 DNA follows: TGTGCCAGCAGTAACGGGGCAGGGGGCGCCTCTGACACTGAAGCTTTCTTT. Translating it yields CASSNGAGGASDTEAFF.

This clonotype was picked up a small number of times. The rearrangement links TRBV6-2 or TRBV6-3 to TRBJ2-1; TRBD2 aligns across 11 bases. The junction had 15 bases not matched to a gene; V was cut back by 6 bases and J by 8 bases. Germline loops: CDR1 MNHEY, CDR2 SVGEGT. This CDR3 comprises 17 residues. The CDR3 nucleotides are TGTGCCAGCAGCCGCTCGGGGTTAGCGGGGGGGCCTGATGAGCAGTTCTTC. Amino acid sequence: CASSRSGLAGGPDEQFF.

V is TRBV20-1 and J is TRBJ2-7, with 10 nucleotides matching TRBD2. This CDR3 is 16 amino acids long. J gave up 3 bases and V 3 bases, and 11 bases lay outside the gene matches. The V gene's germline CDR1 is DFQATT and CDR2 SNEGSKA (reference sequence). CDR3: CSASSGLAPPDYEQYF. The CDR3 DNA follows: TGCAGTGCTAGCTCGGGACTAGCGCCTCCCGACTACGAGCAGTACTTC.

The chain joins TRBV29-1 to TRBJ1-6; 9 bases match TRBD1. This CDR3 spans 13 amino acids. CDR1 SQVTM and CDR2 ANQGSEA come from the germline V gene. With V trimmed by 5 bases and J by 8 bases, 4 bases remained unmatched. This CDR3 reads CSVMGDRDSPLHF. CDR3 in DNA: TGCAGCGTTATGGGGGACAGGGATTCACCCCTCCACTTT.

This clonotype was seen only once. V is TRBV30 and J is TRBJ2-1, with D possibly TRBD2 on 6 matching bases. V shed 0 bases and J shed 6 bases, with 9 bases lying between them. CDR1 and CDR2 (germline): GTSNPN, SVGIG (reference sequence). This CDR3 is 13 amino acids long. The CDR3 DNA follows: TGTGCCTGGAGTGTACTAGCTTCCAATGAGCAGTTCTTC. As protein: CAWSVLASNEQFF.

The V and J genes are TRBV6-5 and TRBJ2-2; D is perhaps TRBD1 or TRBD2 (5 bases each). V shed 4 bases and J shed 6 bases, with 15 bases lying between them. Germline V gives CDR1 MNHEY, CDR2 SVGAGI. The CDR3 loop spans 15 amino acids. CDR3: CASSWDAVFPGELFF. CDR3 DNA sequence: TGTGCCAGCAGTTGGGACGCGGTCTTTCCCGGGGAGCTGTTTTTT.

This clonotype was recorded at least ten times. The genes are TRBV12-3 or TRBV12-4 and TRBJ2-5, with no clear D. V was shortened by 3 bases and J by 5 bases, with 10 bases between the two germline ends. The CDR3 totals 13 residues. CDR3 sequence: CASSLPGQETQYF. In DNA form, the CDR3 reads TGTGCCAGCAGTTTGCCAGGTCAGGAGACCCAGTACTTC.

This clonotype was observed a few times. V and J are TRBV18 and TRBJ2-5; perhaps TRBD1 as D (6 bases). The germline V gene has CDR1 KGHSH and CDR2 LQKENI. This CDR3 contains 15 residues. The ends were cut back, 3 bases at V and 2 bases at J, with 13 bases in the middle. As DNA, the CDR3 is TGTGCCAGCTCACCGACAGGCCCGCCGCAAGAGACCCAGTACTTC. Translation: CASSPTGPPQETQYF.